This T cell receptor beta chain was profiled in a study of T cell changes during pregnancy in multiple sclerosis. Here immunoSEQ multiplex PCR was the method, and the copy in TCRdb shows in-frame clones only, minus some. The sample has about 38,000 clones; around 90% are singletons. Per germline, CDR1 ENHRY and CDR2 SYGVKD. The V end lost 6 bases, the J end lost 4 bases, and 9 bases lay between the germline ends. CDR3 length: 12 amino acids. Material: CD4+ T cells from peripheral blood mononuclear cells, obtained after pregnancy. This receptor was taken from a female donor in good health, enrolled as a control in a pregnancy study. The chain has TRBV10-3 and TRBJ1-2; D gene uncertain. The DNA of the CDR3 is TGTGCCATCAGCGAGCCGAGCTATGGCTACACCTTC. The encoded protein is CAISEPSYGYTF.